These T cell receptor beta chains were read from a single sample in a study of blood T cells in healthy people across ages. TCRdb itself ran the 5' RACE reads through MiXCR, one entry per CDR3 protein. The sample has about 1.1 million distinct CDR3 sequences, more than 30% seen once. What was sequenced was blood. These receptors were taken from a man aged 18 to 30 in good health. The CDR3 runs from the conserved cysteine through the conserved F or W. D genes are given only for firm matches. Where a row states a size, it is once, few, many or the class of an expanded clone; other rows omit it.

J	size	V	D	DNA	CDR3
TRBJ1-2	few	TRBV7-9	.	TGTGCCAGCAGCTTAGGCCCACAAACGAACTATGGCTACACCTTC	CASSLGPQTNYGYTF
TRBJ1-2	few	TRBV12-3/TRBV12-4	TRBD1	TGTGCCAGCAGTTCACCGGGACAGGGATTCTATGGCTACACCTTC	CASSSPGQGFYGYTF
TRBJ2-6	.	TRBV4-2	TRBD1	TGTGCCAGCAGCCAAGAGTGGGGACAGCTTGTAGGAGCCTCTGGGGCCAACGTCCTGACTTTC	CASSQEWGQLVGASGANVLTF
TRBJ1-1	.	TRBV20-1	.	TGCAGTGCTAGAGAGTTAGGCACTGAAGCTTTCTTT	CSARELGTEAFF
TRBJ2-2	few	TRBV27	TRBD1	TGTGCCAGCAGTCCCGACAGGGTAGGGTCCGGGGAGCTGTTTTTT	CASSPDRVGSGELFF
TRBJ2-5	.	TRBV4-3	.	TGCGCCAGCAGCCAAGATATCCATTCCAAAGAGACCCAGTACTTC	CASSQDIHSKETQYF
TRBJ2-5	many	TRBV11-2	.	TGTGCCACTAGAGCAGGGTTGGAGACCCAGTACTTC	CATRAGLETQYF
TRBJ2-7	once	TRBV25-1	TRBD1	TGTGCCAGCAGTGGGGGACAGGGAATAGCCTCCTACAATGAGCAGTACTTC	CASSGGQGIASYNEQYF
TRBJ2-2	.	TRBV20-1	.	TGCAGTGCTAGGGATCGGGTTGATAACACCGGGGAGCTGTTTTTT	CSARDRVDNTGELFF
TRBJ2-3	.	TRBV4-3	.	TGCGCCAGCAGCCAAGATGTGGTCGGCACAGATACGCAGTATTTT	CASSQDVVGTDTQYF
TRBJ1-5	few	TRBV10-3	TRBD1	TGTGCCATCAGTGACCAGGGGGCAAGTTCACAGCCCCAGCATTTT	CAISDQGASSQPQHF
TRBJ2-1	.	TRBV7-9	.	TGTGCCCGCTTACGACGGGGGGCCAGCTCCTACAATGAGCAGTTCTTC	CARLRRGASSYNEQFF
TRBJ1-2	few	TRBV6-5	.	TGTGCCAGCAGTTACTCATTCGCCAGGGGAGGCTATGGCTACACCTTC	CASSYSFARGGYGYTF
TRBJ2-5	.	TRBV7-3	.	TGTGCCAGCAGCCTGACTTCTCGGGGTGAGCAGTACTTC	CASSLTSRGEQYF
TRBJ2-4	few	TRBV7-2	.	TGTGCCAGCAGCTTACATCAGACGGAACTGAAAAACATTCAGTACTTC	CASSLHQTELKNIQYF
TRBJ2-1	.	TRBV11-3	.	TGTGCCAGCAGCCTCGAGTGGGGAGACTACAATGAGCAGTTCTTC	CASSLEWGDYNEQFF
TRBJ2-1	.	TRBV7-2	TRBD1	TGTGCCAGCAGCTTCGGTCGCCCCTGGGACAGGACCTACAATGAGCAGTTCTTC	CASSFGRPWDRTYNEQFF
TRBJ1-4	.	TRBV20-1	.	TGCAGTGCTAGAGTAAAGTCCGGACACACTAATGAAAAACTGTTTTTT	CSARVKSGHTNEKLFF
TRBJ1-2	.	TRBV29-1	.	TGCAGCGCCGAGGGGCAGGGGAGCAACCTCTATGGCTACACCTTC	CSAEGQGSNLYGYTF
TRBJ1-5	.	TRBV4-2	TRBD1	TGTGCCAGCAGCCAATCTAACACCTTCGGGACAGGGGGTCAGCCCCAGCATTTT	CASSQSNTFGTGGQPQHF
TRBJ2-5	few	TRBV2	TRBD1	TGTGCCAGCAGTCCAGGACAGGGACCCGAGACCCAGTACTTC	CASSPGQGPETQYF
TRBJ2-1	many	TRBV7-3	.	TGTGCCAGCAGCTTAAAGGCGCACTACAATGAGCAGTTCTTC	CASSLKAHYNEQFF
TRBJ1-4	.	TRBV3-1	.	TGTGCCAGCAGCCTTGTACCAGGTCTTAATGAAAAACTGTTTTTT	CASSLVPGLNEKLFF
TRBJ1-5	few	TRBV20-1	TRBD1	TGCAGTGCGCCCCGGGACAGTAGCAATCAGCCCCAGCATTTT	CSAPRDSSNQPQHF
TRBJ1-2	.	TRBV6-6	.	TGTGCCAGCGGTTACTCTGGCCCCAACTATGGCTACACCTTC	CASGYSGPNYGYTF
TRBJ1-2	.	TRBV2	.	TGTGCCAGCAGTGTCCAGGGGCGCCGAAGAGGCTACACCTTC	CASSVQGRRRGYTF
TRBJ2-7	.	TRBV6-6	TRBD1	TGTGCCAGCAGCATGGGACAGTACCACTACGAGCAGTACTTC	CASSMGQYHYEQYF
TRBJ2-7	.	TRBV9	.	TGTGCCAGCAGCGTAGCCCAGGCTCGCTACAATGAGCAGTACTTC	CASSVAQARYNEQYF
TRBJ2-3	few	TRBV3-1	.	TGTGCCAGCAGCCAAGGAGCGGAGACAGATACGCAGTATTTT	CASSQGAETDTQYF